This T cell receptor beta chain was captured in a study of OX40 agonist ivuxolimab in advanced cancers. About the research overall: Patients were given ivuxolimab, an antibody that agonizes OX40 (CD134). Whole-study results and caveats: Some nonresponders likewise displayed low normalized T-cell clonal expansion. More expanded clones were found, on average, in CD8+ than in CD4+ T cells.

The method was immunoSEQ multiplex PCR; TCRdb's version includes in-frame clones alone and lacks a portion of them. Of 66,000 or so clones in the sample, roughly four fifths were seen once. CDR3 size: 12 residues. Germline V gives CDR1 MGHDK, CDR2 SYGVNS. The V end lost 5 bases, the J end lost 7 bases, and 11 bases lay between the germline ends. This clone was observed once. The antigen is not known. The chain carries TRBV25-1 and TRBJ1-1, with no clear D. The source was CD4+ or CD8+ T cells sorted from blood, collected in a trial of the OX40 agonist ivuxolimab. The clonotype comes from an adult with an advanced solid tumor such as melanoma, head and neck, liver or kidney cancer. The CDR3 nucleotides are TGTGCCAGCAGTTTATGGATCGGTGAAGCTTTCTTT. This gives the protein CASSLWIGEAFF.